These 18 T cell receptor beta chains came from one sample sequenced in a study of blood T cells in healthy people across ages. A second about 7 to 11 cycle PCR used barcoded and J-beta primers. TCRdb reprocessed the 5' RACE reads via MiXCR and lists one record per CDR3 protein. The table includes about a million distinct CDR3 sequences, around 54% detected once. Source material: blood. Receptors were obtained from a woman in her sixties in good health.

The V gene is TRBV5-5, the J gene TRBJ1-2; possibly TRBD1 for D (6 bases). This CDR3 region has 14 residues. Per germline, CDR1 SGHKS and CDR2 YYEKEE (reference sequence). Deletions cut 2 bases from V and 8 bases from J, with 16 bases between. The CDR3 DNA reads as TGTGCCAGCAGCTTAGACAGGCCCGAAAGGGGCTACACCTTC. This sequence encodes CASSLDRPERGYTF.

The sample holds one count of this clonotype. This chain connects TRBV3-1 to TRBJ2-5; D call uncertain. The CDR3 contains 13 residues. Trimming removed 2 bases at V and 3 bases at J, with 7 bases between. CDR1 is LGHDT, CDR2 YNNKEL, per germline (reference sequence). The CDR3 protein is CASSQSPEETQYF. The CDR3 coding sequence is TGTGCCAGCAGCCAAAGCCCTGAAGAGACCCAGTACTTC.

Many counts were recorded for this clonotype. The chain employs TRBV29-1 and TRBJ2-5; perhaps D is TRBD1 or TRBD2 (5 bases each). The CDR3 runs to 13 residues. From germline, CDR1 is SQVTM and CDR2 ANQGSEA. Trimming left V 7 bases short and J 2 bases short, with 14 bases between. CDR3 DNA sequence: TGCAGCGGGGGACGGCGACAACAAGAGACCCAGTACTTC. This sequence encodes CSGGRRQQETQYF.

The chain has TRBV3-1 and TRBJ2-3, with D perhaps matching TRBD1 (5 bases). The CDR3 spans 15 residues. The V gene lost 0 bases and the J gene lost 8 bases, with 15 bases spanning the gap. Per germline, CDR1 LGHDT and CDR2 YNNKEL (reference sequence). The CDR3 DNA reads TGTGCCAGCAGCCAAGATCTTGGGGCTACGGTTACGCAGTATTTT. The encoded protein is CASSQDLGATVTQYF.

V is TRBV7-9 and J is TRBJ1-1; D is ambiguous. V dropped 2 bases and J dropped 4 bases, with 8 bases sitting between them. The CDR3 runs 13 residues. CDR1 and CDR2 (germline): SEHNR, FQNEAQ (reference sequence). The DNA for the CDR3 is TGTGCCAGCAGCTTAAGCAGAGGCACTGAAGCTTTCTTT. Protein product: CASSLSRGTEAFF.

This clonotype came up a few times. The CDR3 sequence is CASSLGGVGIETQYF. The CDR3 DNA reads TGTGCCAGCAGTTTGGGGGGAGTGGGAATAGAGACCCAGTACTTC. The chain employs TRBV12-3 or TRBV12-4 and TRBJ2-5, with D possibly being TRBD2 (6 bases). This CDR3 region has 15 residues. The V gene lost 3 bases and the J gene lost 4 bases, with 15 bases spanning the gap.

The chain joins TRBV5-1 to TRBJ2-3; D is uncertain. V was cut by 0 bases and J by 1 base, with 6 bases left in between. The CDR3 is made up of 14 amino acids. Per germline, CDR1 SGHRS and CDR2 YFSETQ. CDR3 DNA sequence: TGCGCCAGCAGCTTGGAACTCCGCACAGATACGCAGTATTTT. It is translated as CASSLELRTDTQYF.

V and J are TRBV11-2 and TRBJ1-2, with D hard to call. CDR1 is SGHAT, CDR2 FQNNGV, per germline. V was trimmed by 3 bases and J by 6 bases, leaving 11 bases between them. CDR3 length equals 13 residues. The CDR3 DNA reads as TGTGCCAGCAGCTTTGGACTAATGGATGGCTACACCTTC. Amino acids: CASSFGLMDGYTF.

The V gene is TRBV20-1, the J gene TRBJ2-3; D may be TRBD2 (6 bases). The CDR3 runs to 15 residues. Germline V gene lookup returns CDR1 DFQATT and CDR2 SNEGSKA (reference sequence). Trimming cost V 5 bases and J 0 bases, with 15 bases left between them. The CDR3 is CSAWGLITSTDTQYF. The CDR3 DNA reads TGCAGTGCTTGGGGACTGATAACTAGCACAGATACGCAGTATTTT.

This clonotype was detected only a few times. The chain combines TRBV28 with TRBJ2-4; the match to TRBD2 covers 7 bases. The germline CDR1 and CDR2 sequences are MDHEN and SYDVKM. This CDR3 has 14 amino acids. Trimming removed 2 bases from V and 9 bases from J; junction bases left unmatched: 7. CDR3 residues: CASSLKAGEGIQYF. CDR3 sequence (DNA): TGTGCCAGCAGTTTAAAGGCGGGAGAGGGCATTCAGTACTTC.

The chain employs TRBV3-1 and TRBJ2-4; TRBD1 is a possible D gene (6 bases). Per the germline V gene, CDR1 is LGHDT and CDR2 is YNNKEL (reference sequence). There are 14 residues in the CDR3. Trimming left V 5 bases short and J 13 bases short, with 21 bases between. The CDR3 DNA is TGTGCCAGCAGCGACCACAGGGTCCACTGGGAGCAGTACTTC. It encodes CASSDHRVHWEQYF.

A single count supports this clonotype. V and J are TRBV27 and TRBJ2-1; D might be TRBD1 or TRBD2, each matching 6 bases. The CDR3 has 13 amino acids. V lost 8 bases, J lost 2 bases, and 10 bases lay in between. Germline CDR1 MNHEY, CDR2 SMNVEV (reference sequence). The CDR3 protein is CASFRGPYNEQFF. DNA of the CDR3: TGTGCCAGCTTTCGGGGGCCCTACAATGAGCAGTTCTTC.

V and J are TRBV9 and TRBJ2-5; 10 nucleotides match TRBD2. CDR3 length equals 16 residues. Germline V lookup: CDR1 SGDLS, CDR2 YYNGEE. The junction had 7 bases not matched to a gene; V was cut back by 0 bases and J by 5 bases. The CDR3 loop reads CASSVDRAGGPETQYF. DNA of the CDR3: TGTGCCAGCAGCGTAGATCGAGCGGGAGGGCCTGAGACCCAGTACTTC.

The genes are TRBV5-1 and TRBJ2-1; possibly TRBD2 for D (5 bases). Germline CDR1 SGHRS, CDR2 YFSETQ. This CDR3 is 16 amino acids long. The germline V and J ends were trimmed by 1 base and 4 bases, with 15 bases remaining between them. The CDR3 protein is CASSLIVSGLYNEQFF. The DNA of the CDR3 is TGCGCCAGCAGCTTGATTGTGTCGGGGTTATACAATGAGCAGTTCTTC.

The genes are TRBV20-1 and TRBJ2-7, with 7 bases that match TRBD2. The CDR3 covers 16 residues. Germline V gene sequence: CDR1 DFQATT, CDR2 SNEGSKA (reference sequence). Unmatched junction bases numbered 20, after V lost 5 bases and J lost 7 bases. The CDR3 nucleotides read TGCAGTGCTGAAAAGCCATCCCACGGGGGGTACAATGAGCAGTACTTC. Residues: CSAEKPSHGGYNEQYF.

V is TRBV7-9 and J is TRBJ1-1; the match to TRBD1 covers 10 bases. CDR1 is SEHNR, CDR2 FQNEAQ, per germline (reference sequence). V lost 1 base, J lost 6 bases, and 2 bases stayed unmatched. CDR3 length: 14 residues. Here the CDR3 DNA reads TGTGCCAGCAGCTTAGGGACAGGGGGAGCTGAAGCTTTCTTT. Translating it yields CASSLGTGGAEAFF.

This chain links TRBV4-1 with TRBJ2-6, with D perhaps TRBD2 (5 bases). The V and J ends lost 8 bases and 0 bases respectively, with 20 bases between them. Germline V CDR1 and CDR2: MGHRA, YSYEKL. The CDR3 runs 18 residues. CDR3 bases: TGCGCCAGCGACGCACGAGGGCCGAAGAACTCTGGGGCCAACGTCCTGACTTTC. This codes for CASDARGPKNSGANVLTF.

The chain links TRBV11-2 to TRBJ1-2; D is unclear. Per germline, CDR1 SGHAT and CDR2 FQNNGV. This CDR3 comprises 12 residues. Trimming stripped 5 bases from V and 4 bases from J, with 8 bases between. The DNA for the CDR3 is TGTGCCAGCAGCATCAGGCCCTATGGCTACACCTTC. This encodes CASSIRPYGYTF.